A selection of T cell receptor beta chains follows, all from one sample in a study of T-cell memory formation after mild COVID-19. TCRdb redid the calling of the 5' RACE reads with MiXCR, one entry per CDR3 protein. Here the sample spans tens of thousands of distinct CDR3 sequences, roughly 6.1% being singletons. Input material: PBMCs or a T cell subset sorted from them (not recorded which). The source is an adult who had mild COVID-19 (a few samples of this study predate the infection). Cell type and time point are not known. Both conserved end residues are part of each CDR3. The D gene is left open where the match is weak. Clone size is shown for a subset of rows, as once, few, many or a class of expanded clone.

v_call	clone_size	d_call	cdr3_length	j_call	cdr3_aa	cdr3_nt
TRBV20-1	many	NA	15	TRBJ2-2	CSARPGRVNTGELFF	TGCAGTGCTAGACCCGGGAGAGTGAACACCGGGGAGCTGTTTTTT
TRBV30	few	NA	11	TRBJ2-2	CAWTNTGELFF	TGTGCCTGGACGAACACCGGGGAGCTGTTTTTT
TRBV13	few	TRBD1	16	TRBJ1-1	CASSSDRGRKGTEAFF	TGTGCCAGCAGCTCCGACAGGGGGCGTAAGGGCACTGAAGCTTTCTTT
TRBV27	many	NA	18	TRBJ1-1	CASSFYGRDGVWNTEAFF	TGTGCCAGCAGTTTCTATGGCAGGGATGGGGTATGGAACACTGAAGCTTTCTTT
TRBV5-4	NA	TRBD2	15	TRBJ2-7	CASTGGGAHSYEQYF	TGTGCCAGCACCGGGGGAGGGGCACATTCCTACGAGCAGTACTTC
TRBV9	many	TRBD2	16	TRBJ2-1	CASTGLAGEHNNEQFF	TGTGCCAGCACCGGACTAGCGGGGGAGCATAACAATGAGCAGTTCTTC
TRBV7-3	NA	NA	14	TRBJ2-2	CASSPGLGTGELFF	TGTGCCAGCAGCCCCGGGTTGGGGACCGGGGAGCTGTTTTTT
TRBV7-2	many	TRBD2	16	TRBJ2-5	CASSASGTSVLGTQYF	TGTGCCAGCAGCGCCTCCGGGACTAGCGTGTTGGGGACCCAGTACTTC
TRBV7-2	few	NA	15	TRBJ1-2	CASSQVRGAVYGYTF	TGTGCCAGCAGCCAAGTACGGGGGGCCGTCTATGGCTACACCTTC
TRBV5-4	many	NA	13	TRBJ2-1	CASSLKLGNEQFF	TGTGCCAGCAGCTTGAAGTTGGGGAATGAGCAGTTCTTC
TRBV7-2	few	NA	14	TRBJ1-1	CASSWNLEVTEAFF	TGTGCCAGCAGCTGGAACCTGGAAGTGACTGAAGCTTTCTTT
TRBV7-9	many	NA	14	TRBJ2-3	CASSSSRGPDTQYF	TGTGCCAGCAGCTCAAGCAGGGGTCCAGATACGCAGTATTTT
TRBV24-1	few	TRBD1	16	TRBJ2-1	CATSDNGQGTYNEQFF	TGTGCCACCAGTGACAACGGACAGGGGACCTACAATGAGCAGTTCTTC
TRBV5-4	NA	NA	14	TRBJ1-1	CASSLGLMNTEAFF	TGTGCCAGCAGCTTGGGTCTGATGAACACTGAAGCTTTCTTT
TRBV6-4	few	TRBD1	13	TRBJ1-2	CASSVDRGYGYTF	TGTGCCAGCAGTGTGGACAGGGGCTATGGCTACACCTTC
TRBV2	NA	TRBD1	14	TRBJ1-5	CASGMDRFMQPQHF	TGTGCCAGCGGAATGGACAGGTTTATGCAGCCCCAGCATTTT
TRBV7-3	many	NA	16	TRBJ2-2	CASSPLMRAFGGELFF	TGTGCCAGCAGTCCCCTTATGAGGGCGTTCGGCGGGGAGCTGTTTTTT
TRBV9	many	NA	15	TRBJ2-2	CASSRDTIRTGELFF	TGTGCCAGCAGCCGGGACACCATTAGGACCGGGGAGCTGTTTTTT
TRBV12-3/TRBV12-4	many	NA	16	TRBJ1-1	CASRMNWGGSNTEAFF	TGTGCCAGCAGGATGAACTGGGGGGGCTCGAACACTGAAGCTTTCTTT
TRBV24-1	many	NA	11	TRBJ2-7	CATSEGYEQYF	TGTGCCACCAGTGAGGGCTACGAGCAGTACTTC
TRBV6-5	NA	NA	13	TRBJ1-5	CASSYSHNQPQHF	TGTGCCAGCAGTTACTCCCACAATCAGCCCCAGCATTTT
TRBV9	few	NA	14	TRBJ2-5	CASSVATPGETQYF	TGTGCCAGCAGCGTAGCTACCCCGGGAGAGACCCAGTACTTC
TRBV7-9	few	NA	14	TRBJ1-1	CASSLTRTRSEAFF	TGTGCCAGCAGCTTAACAAGAACCAGAAGTGAAGCTTTCTTT
TRBV4-3	many	TRBD1	17	TRBJ2-4	CASSLLGTGRSMGIQYF	TGCGCCAGCAGCCTCCTCGGGACAGGGAGAAGTATGGGCATTCAGTACTTC
TRBV12-3/TRBV12-4	many	NA	14	TRBJ2-1	CASSLGGGAGEQFF	TGTGCCAGCAGTCTAGGGGGGGGGGCTGGTGAGCAGTTCTTC
TRBV15	many	NA	14	TRBJ1-5	CATSRATVNQPQHF	TGTGCCACCAGCAGAGCGACGGTCAATCAGCCCCAGCATTTT
TRBV3-1	NA	TRBD1	15	TRBJ1-6	CASSLGQVYNSPLHF	TGTGCCAGCAGCCTTGGACAGGTCTATAATTCACCCCTCCACTTT
TRBV6-6	many	TRBD1	13	TRBJ2-1	CASRGTGSGEQFF	TGTGCCAGCAGAGGGACAGGGAGTGGTGAGCAGTTCTTC
TRBV28	NA	TRBD1	14	TRBJ1-1	CASSLRQGLNEAFF	TGTGCCAGCAGTCTACGACAGGGGTTAAATGAAGCTTTCTTT
TRBV24-1	many	NA	15	TRBJ2-1	CATSDGDSRHNEQFF	TGTGCCACCAGTGATGGGGACTCCCGGCACAATGAGCAGTTCTTC
TRBV6-5	few	NA	13	TRBJ2-3	CASRAGWADTQYF	TGTGCCAGCAGGGCCGGATGGGCAGATACGCAGTATTTT
TRBV7-3	many	TRBD1	18	TRBJ2-1	CASSLSPVRGGVNNEQFF	TGTGCCAGCAGCCTTTCCCCAGTTAGAGGGGGCGTGAACAATGAGCAGTTCTTC
TRBV7-2	medium-sized	NA	11	TRBJ1-2	CARGGLTGYTF	TGTGCCCGAGGAGGCTTGACGGGCTACACCTTC
TRBV24-1	few	NA	15	TRBJ2-5	CATSDSGLGMMTQYF	TGTGCCACCAGTGATTCCGGGTTGGGGATGATGACCCAGTACTTC
TRBV9	NA	NA	16	TRBJ2-1	CASSWSENPSHNEQFF	TGTGCCAGCAGTTGGTCCGAGAACCCCTCCCACAATGAGCAGTTCTTC
TRBV20-1	few	NA	12	TRBJ2-1	CSASTGMHEQFF	TGCAGTGCTTCTACAGGGATGCATGAGCAGTTCTTC
TRBV5-6	many	NA	11	TRBJ1-2	CASSLDYGYTF	TGTGCCAGCAGCTTAGACTATGGCTACACCTTC
TRBV12-3/TRBV12-4	NA	TRBD1	16	TRBJ1-3	CASSHPGQWTRNTIYF	TGTGCCAGCAGTCATCCGGGACAGTGGACGCGGAACACCATATATTTT
TRBV6-2/TRBV6-3	NA	TRBD2	17	TRBJ2-2	CASSNRLAGGLGGELFF	TGTGCCAGCAGTAACCGACTAGCGGGAGGTCTTGGCGGGGAGCTGTTTTTT
TRBV29-1	many	NA	12	TRBJ2-5	CSVHRDVKTQYF	TGCAGCGTCCACAGGGACGTGAAGACCCAGTACTTC
TRBV9	few	TRBD1	16	TRBJ1-3	CASSVQGGNRGNTIYF	TGTGCCAGCAGCGTCCAAGGAGGGAACAGGGGGAACACCATATATTTT
TRBV5-1	many	NA	12	TRBJ2-7	CASSPDNYEQYF	TGCGCCAGCAGCCCGGACAACTACGAGCAGTACTTC
TRBV12-3/TRBV12-4	many	TRBD1	14	TRBJ1-6	CASTRTGGVSPLHF	TGTGCCAGCACCCGGACAGGGGGCGTTTCACCCCTCCACTTT
TRBV5-1	many	NA	14	TRBJ2-5	CASSSGGEVETQYF	TGCGCCAGCAGCTCGGGCGGAGAAGTAGAGACCCAGTACTTC
TRBV12-3/TRBV12-4	many	NA	11	TRBJ1-1	CATRGNTEAFF	TGTGCCACCCGGGGAAACACTGAAGCTTTCTTT
TRBV24-1	many	NA	13	TRBJ2-3	CATSGGSTDTQYF	TGTGCCACCAGTGGCGGGAGCACAGATACGCAGTATTTT
TRBV6-4	few	TRBD2	15	TRBJ2-1	CASSRTSGRLDEQFF	TGTGCCAGCAGCAGGACTAGCGGGAGATTGGATGAGCAGTTCTTC
TRBV5-1	many	NA	16	TRBJ2-5	CASSRGSGAFRETQYF	TGCGCCAGCAGTCGGGGGTCAGGGGCGTTTCGGGAGACCCAGTACTTC
TRBV6-5	NA	TRBD1	15	TRBJ1-6	CASSPSAGGYSPLHF	TGTGCCAGCAGCCCCTCGGCAGGGGGATATTCACCCCTCCACTTT
TRBV6-1	NA	NA	12	TRBJ1-1	CASGQVLTEAFF	TGTGCCAGCGGTCAAGTTTTAACTGAAGCTTTCTTT
TRBV9	many	NA	15	TRBJ2-2	CASSVGRLDTGELFF	TGTGCCAGCAGCGTAGGAAGATTGGACACCGGGGAGCTGTTTTTT
TRBV27	few	TRBD1	15	TRBJ1-4	CASSFLTGVGEKLFF	TGTGCCAGCAGTTTTTTGACAGGGGTGGGAGAAAAACTGTTTTTT
TRBV20-1	many	NA	14	TRBJ1-2	CSARGGPSNYGYTF	TGCAGTGCTAGGGGGGGCCCTTCTAACTATGGCTACACCTTC